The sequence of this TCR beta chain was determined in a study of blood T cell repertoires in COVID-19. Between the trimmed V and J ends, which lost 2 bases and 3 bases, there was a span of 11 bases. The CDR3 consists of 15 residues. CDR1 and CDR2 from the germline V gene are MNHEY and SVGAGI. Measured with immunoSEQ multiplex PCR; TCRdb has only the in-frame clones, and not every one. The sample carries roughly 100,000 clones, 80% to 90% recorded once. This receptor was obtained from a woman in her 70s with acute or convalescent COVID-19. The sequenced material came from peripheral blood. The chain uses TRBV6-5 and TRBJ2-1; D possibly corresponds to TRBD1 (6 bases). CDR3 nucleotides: TGTGCCAGCAGTTACCGGACAGCTCTCTACAATGAGCAGTTCTTC. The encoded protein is CASSYRTALYNEQFF.